Following are 20 T cell receptor beta chains from one sample sequenced in a study of beta chain features in type 1 diabetes. Broader study findings: Type 1 diabetes patients had TCRB CDR3s that were shorter (moderately but significantly so) in all four CD4+ subsets.

Their antigens remain unidentified. Reverse transcription of all isolated RNA meant that expressed TCRB transcripts were sequenced. Assay used: immunoSEQ multiplex PCR; TCRdb lists only in-frame clones, some missing. The sample consists of 120,000 to 150,000 clones, 13% of them appearing once. Sequencing was done on a sample of central memory CD4+ T cells from blood. Every receptor here comes from a man aged 18 to 35 with type 1 diabetes.

With regard to this clone: Sequence at one end of the junction differs from germline and may be a read error. This chain links TRBV29-1 with TRBJ1-6, with 7 bases lining up with TRBD1. The CDR3 runs 13 residues. Per the germline V gene, CDR1 is SQVTM and CDR2 is ANQGSEA. Written as DNA, the CDR3 is TGCAGCGTTGGGACAGGAAATAAATCACCCCTCCACTTT. It is translated as CSVGTGNKSPLHF.

The gene calls are TRBV30 and TRBJ2-3; 14 positions match TRBD2. Germline lookup yields CDR1 GTSNPN and CDR2 SVGIG (reference sequence). CDR3 size: 17 residues. Germline trimming cut 3 bases from V and 4 bases from J; bases unmatched to any gene: 9. In DNA form, the CDR3 reads TGTGCCTGGAGCACAGGGACTAGCGGGGGTCTTGCAGATACGCAGTATTTT. This codes for CAWSTGTSGGLADTQYF.

This clone has ten or more counts. This rearrangement joins TRBV20-1 to TRBJ1-1, with D uncertain. The V gene lost 7 bases and the J gene lost 4 bases, with 7 bases spanning the gap. The CDR3 runs 10 residues. The germline V gene has CDR1 DFQATT and CDR2 SNEGSKA (reference sequence). Here the CDR3 DNA reads TGCAGTGTCGCCTTCACTGAAGCTTTCTTT. This translates into CSVAFTEAFF.

This chain uses TRBV5-1 with TRBJ2-3, with TRBD1 identical over 9 bases. The germline gives CDR1 SGHRS, CDR2 YFSETQ. The CDR3 runs to 15 residues. With 4 bases clipped from V and 0 bases from J, the junction kept 3 bases outside the gene matches. The CDR3 region has the DNA TGCGCCAGCAGCAAAGACAGGGGGAGCACAGATACGCAGTATTTT. It codes for CASSKDRGSTDTQYF.

This clone was counted only a few times. CDR3 nucleotide sequence: TGTGCCAGCAGTCGTCAGGGGGAGACCCAGTACTTC. It is translated as CASSRQGETQYF. The genes are TRBV2 and TRBJ2-5; possible D gene TRBD1, 6 bases. V lost 5 bases and J lost 5, with 9 bases in between. The CDR3 contains 12 residues. Germline lookup yields CDR1 SNHLY and CDR2 FYNNEI.

The V call is TRBV5-6, the J call TRBJ1-2; D is undetermined. V was trimmed by 2 bases and J by 5 bases, leaving 4 bases between them. The CDR3 length is 11 residues. The germline CDR1 and CDR2 sequences are SGHDT and YYEEEE. CDR3 in amino acids: CASSFRYGYTF. In DNA form, the CDR3 reads TGTGCCAGCAGCTTTCGGTATGGCTACACCTTC.

The chain employs TRBV7-2 and TRBJ1-5, with D perhaps TRBD1 (5 bases). CDR3 size: 15 residues. The V end lost 4 bases, the J end lost 6 bases, and 16 bases lay between the germline ends. The V gene's germline CDR1 is SGHTA and CDR2 FQGNSA. CDR3 region: CASSSPGTLLQPQHF. CDR3 coding DNA: TGTGCCAGCAGCTCCCCCGGGACTCTCCTTCAGCCCCAGCATTTT.

This clone was counted a few times. J is TRBJ2-5 and V is TRBV15; D is perhaps TRBD2 (5 bases). Trimming took 0 bases from V and 1 from J, leaving 12 bases between them. From germline, CDR1 is LNHNV and CDR2 YYDKDF (reference sequence). The CDR3 contains 16 residues. CDR3 in amino acids: CATSRDGLGVQETQYF. CDR3 nucleotide sequence: TGTGCCACCAGCAGAGATGGTCTCGGGGTCCAAGAGACCCAGTACTTC.

The V gene is TRBV10-3, the J gene TRBJ1-2; the D gene is possibly TRBD1 (6 bases). Trimming removed 5 bases at V and 1 base at J, with 11 bases between. The CDR3 extends over 14 amino acids. The germline V gene has CDR1 ENHRY and CDR2 SYGVKD. The CDR3 is CAISNRVDNYGYTF. CDR3 DNA sequence: TGTGCCATCAGTAACAGGGTGGATAACTATGGCTACACCTTC.

This clone showed up just a few times. This chain connects TRBV30 to TRBJ2-7; 10 nucleotides line up with TRBD1. Germline lookup yields CDR1 GTSNPN and CDR2 SVGIG (reference sequence). The J segment lost 1 base and the V segment lost 1 base, leaving 10 bases of the junction unmatched. This CDR3 comprises 17 residues. The CDR3 DNA reads as TGTGCCTGGAGTGCCCAACCGGGACAGGGGATGTCCTACGAGCAGTACTTC. Encoded protein: CAWSAQPGQGMSYEQYF.

This clone came up a few times. The chain combines TRBV30 with TRBJ2-7; TRBD2 is a possible D gene (5 bases). This CDR3 has 12 amino acids. Germline V gene sequence: CDR1 GTSNPN, CDR2 SVGIG (reference sequence). With 5 bases removed from V and 6 bases from J, the gap between germline ends came to 14 bases. CDR3 DNA sequence: TGTGCCTGGGTGCCAAGCCGGGGCGAGCAGTACTTC. Translated, it gives CAWVPSRGEQYF.

In nucleotides, the CDR3 is TGTGCCAGCAGGGAACGGACTAGCGGGACTTCGTACTTC. This codes for CASRERTSGTSYF. The chain joins TRBV6-5 to TRBJ2-7, with TRBD2 identical over 12 bases. Germline V gene data show CDR1 as MNHEY and CDR2 as SVGAGI. This CDR3 is built from 13 residues. The J segment lost 12 bases and the V segment lost 6 bases, leaving 9 bases of the junction unmatched.

This clone turned up a few times. The V call is TRBV7-6, the J call TRBJ2-7, with TRBD1 as a possible D gene (5 bases). Germline V gives CDR1 SGHVS, CDR2 FNYEAQ. The CDR3 totals 12 residues. V was clipped by 2 bases and J by 5 bases, with 7 bases between them. DNA of the CDR3: TGTGCCAGCAGCTTATCAGGGAACGAGCAGTACTTC. This encodes CASSLSGNEQYF. Based on the CDR3 plus reference TRBV7-6 and TRBJ2-7, the full variable domain is GAGVSQSPRYKVTKRGQDVALRCDPISGHVSLYWYRQALGQGPEFLTYFNYEAQQDKSGLPNDRFSAERPEGSISTLTIQRTEQRDSAMYRCASSLSGNEQYFGPGTRLTVT.

The chain has TRBV18 and TRBJ2-7; 7 nucleotides line up with TRBD1. Germline V gives CDR1 KGHSH, CDR2 LQKENI. The junction had 6 bases not matched to a gene; V was cut back by 6 bases and J by 4 bases. This CDR3 has 13 residues. CDR3 in amino acids: CASSPTGQYEQYF. The DNA for the CDR3 is TGTGCCAGCTCTCCGACAGGGCAATACGAGCAGTACTTC.

This clone was counted between two and nine times. The J gene is TRBJ2-3, the V gene TRBV7-9; the D gene is possibly TRBD2 (5 bases). Trimming cost V 3 bases and J 2 bases, with 12 bases left between them. The CDR3 sequence is 15 residues long. Germline CDR1 and CDR2: SEHNR and FQNEAQ (reference sequence). CDR3 region: CASSLDSVTTDTQYF. CDR3 DNA: TGTGCCAGCAGCTTGGACTCCGTCACCACAGATACGCAGTATTTT.

The sample holds a few counts of this clone. The genes are TRBV9 and TRBJ2-7, with D tentatively TRBD1 or TRBD2 (6 bases each). Per the germline V gene, CDR1 is SGDLS and CDR2 is YYNGEE. The CDR3 is 15 residues long. Between the trimmed V and J ends, which lost 3 bases and 1 base, there was a span of 14 bases. CDR3 DNA sequence: TGTGCCAGCAGCGAGTCTCCGGGGGCGTCCTACGAGCAGTACTTC. Its protein product is CASSESPGASYEQYF.

At least ten counts were recorded for this clone. This chain joins TRBV4-1 and TRBJ2-6; a weak D match, TRBD1 (6 bases). This CDR3 is 17 amino acids long. The V gene's germline CDR1 is MGHRA and CDR2 YSYEKL. Deletions cut 0 bases from V and 0 bases from J, with 9 bases between. CDR3 protein: CASSQDRGSSGANVLTF. The DNA of the CDR3 is TGCGCCAGCAGCCAAGATAGGGGGTCCTCTGGGGCCAACGTCCTGACTTTC.

This CDR3 reads CASRVRGLNTEAFF. Written as DNA, the CDR3 is TGTGCCAGTCGAGTTCGGGGATTAAACACTGAAGCTTTCTTT. The genes are TRBV7-2 and TRBJ1-1; no clear D. The CDR3 is 14 amino acids. Trimming took off 9 bases at V and 2 bases at J, with 16 bases between the two ends. Germline V gene data show CDR1 as SGHTA and CDR2 as FQGNSA.

This clone showed up just a few times. The rearrangement joins TRBV6-5 to TRBJ1-1; 9 bases match TRBD1. Germline V CDR1 and CDR2: MNHEY, SVGAGI. This CDR3 region has 14 residues. V lost 3 bases to trimming and J lost 10 bases; unmatched junction nucleotides: 9. Written as DNA, the CDR3 is TGTGCCAGCAGTTATCGGGGCGTGGACAGGGGAGCTTTCTTT. Its protein product is CASSYRGVDRGAFF.

This chain links TRBV2 with TRBJ2-1; 7 nucleotides match TRBD1. The CDR3 has 14 residues. J gave up 3 bases and V 4 bases, and 3 bases lay outside the gene matches. Germline V gene data show CDR1 as SNHLY and CDR2 as FYNNEI. The CDR3 region is CASSGDSLYNEQFF. The CDR3 DNA reads as TGTGCCAGCAGTGGGGACAGCCTCTACAATGAGCAGTTCTTC.